The clone carrying this TCR beta chain was seen once. PCR was performed using 60 Vbeta and 13 Jbeta primers. This table comes from immunoSEQ multiplex PCR, and its TCRdb copy is limited to in-frame clones, with some not included. The sample comprises some 40,000 clones, 81% of which are singletons, and approximately 3% rests with the top ten. This entry is derived from a study of cytomegalovirus exposure and HLA in healthy donors. Across the study: There were about 85 million unique TCRs (from HLA-typed donors) in an early data release.

V shed 0 bases, J shed 3 bases, and the junction held 11 bases outside the gene matches. The CDR3 totals 18 residues. The sequenced sample consisted of PBMCs. This TCR was sampled from a man aged 45-65 years in good health and CMV-seronegative. The J gene is TRBJ1-5, the V gene TRBV23-1, with 7 bases lining up with TRBD1. TRBV23-1 is annotated as an ORF whose role is uncertain. In DNA form, the CDR3 reads TGCGCCAGCAGTCAATCGGACTCGACAGGGCTGATCAATCAGCCCCAGCATTTT. Translation gives CASSQSDSTGLINQPQHF.